This T cell receptor (beta chain) was observed in a study of early T cells in non-severe SARS-CoV-2 infection. Only a few counts were recorded for this clonotype. Germline V lookup: CDR1 LGHDT, CDR2 YNNKEL (reference sequence). This CDR3 comprises 12 residues. The V gene end was trimmed by 2 bases and the J gene end by 14 bases; junction bases not matched to a gene: 6. TCRdb reanalysed the 5' RACE reads using MiXCR and keeps one entry per CDR3 protein. The sample carries about 55,000 distinct CDR3 sequences, about an eighth recorded once. The V gene is TRBV3-1, the J gene TRBJ1-2, with 9 bases fitting TRBD1. The sample comprised whole blood. The receptor comes from an adult who was a healthcare worker with PCR-confirmed SARS-CoV-2 infection or an uninfected control (not recorded which). The CDR3 coding sequence is TGTGCCAGCAGCCAACTGAACAGGGGGCAGACCTTC. It codes for CASSQLNRGQTF. Full variable domain (outside the CDR3, taken from reference TRBV3-1 and TRBJ1-2): DTAVSQTPKYLVTQMGNDKSIKCEQNLGHDTMYWYKQDSKKFLKIMFSYNNKELIINETVPNRFSPKSPDKAHLNLHINSLELGDSAVYFCASSQLNRGQTFGSGTRLTVV.